Below, 32 T cell receptor beta chains from the same sample are listed, as sequenced in a study of CD8 T cells in Susac syndrome. The authors reverse transcribed roughly 0.5 to 1 ug RNA with random hexamers. In TCRdb, the immunoSEQ multiplex PCR reads were re-called with MiXCR into one record per CDR3 protein. The repertoire includes just under 95,000 distinct CDR3 sequences, about 95% of them detected once, and roughly 0.31% sits in the top ten. The sample was CD4+ T cells from PBMCs. The origin of the receptors is a human donor with Susac syndrome.

The chain carries TRBV29-1 and TRBJ2-3, with TRBD2 matching 10 bases. The CDR3 contains 14 residues. CDR1 is SQVTM, CDR2 ANQGSEA, per germline. Unmatched junction bases numbered 7, after V lost 2 bases and J lost 8 bases. This CDR3 reads CSVESSGGGRTQYF. The CDR3 DNA follows: TGCAGCGTTGAATCTAGCGGGGGCGGCCGTACGCAGTATTTT.

The chain is built from TRBV12-3 or TRBV12-4 and TRBJ1-6; tentatively, D is TRBD1 (5 bases). This CDR3 has 15 residues. The V end was cut by 4 bases, the J end by 4 bases, with 11 bases between. CDR3 region: CASSSPGRYNSPLHF. Here the CDR3 DNA reads TGTGCCAGCAGTTCCCCGGGACGGTATAATTCACCCCTCCACTTT.

The chain joins TRBV25-1 to TRBJ1-2; 9 bases match TRBD1. Trimming took 2 bases from V and 8 from J; bases not matched to a gene: 3. The V gene's germline CDR1 is MGHDK and CDR2 SYGVNS. The CDR3 spans 13 residues. The CDR3 region has the DNA TGTGCCAGCAGTGAAGGACAGGGGAGCGGCTACACCTTC. Amino acid sequence: CASSEGQGSGYTF.

The table lists this clonotype with a count of one. The V call is TRBV9, the J call TRBJ2-1; 10 bases are shared with TRBD2. Germline V gene sequence: CDR1 SGDLS, CDR2 YYNGEE. This CDR3 has 16 residues. After removal of 4 bases from V and 4 bases from J, the junction contained 8 bases not matched to a gene. CDR3 amino acids: CASSPRAGGIYNEQFF. The CDR3 DNA reads TGTGCCAGCAGCCCCCGAGCGGGGGGGATATACAATGAGCAGTTCTTC.

V gene TRBV29-1 combines with J gene TRBJ2-7; D ambiguous. Germline lookup yields CDR1 SQVTM and CDR2 ANQGSEA. V was pared by 5 bases and J by 4 bases, with 9 bases between. There are 11 residues in the CDR3. In DNA, the CDR3 is TGCAGCGTTAATGGGGTATACGAGCAGTACTTC. It codes for CSVNGVYEQYF.

The chain is built from TRBV12-3 or TRBV12-4 and TRBJ1-2; maybe TRBD1 (5 bases). This CDR3 is 13 amino acids long. The germline V and J ends were trimmed by 3 bases and 8 bases, with 13 bases remaining between them. The CDR3 DNA follows: TGTGCCAGCAGTTTTGCACCGCGGGGGGGCTACACCTTC. Its protein product is CASSFAPRGGYTF.

The chain couples TRBV7-3 to TRBJ2-5; TRBD2 agrees at 12 bases. V lost 5 bases and J lost 7; bases outside the gene matches: 2. This CDR3 has 13 amino acids. Germline loops: CDR1 SGHTA, CDR2 FQGTGA. The chain's CDR3 is CASSTGLAGTQYF. CDR3 in DNA: TGTGCCAGCAGCACGGGACTAGCGGGGACCCAGTACTTC.

The gene calls are TRBV3-1 and TRBJ2-1; TRBD2 matches at 7 bases. Trimming at V came to 1 base and at J to 8 bases, leaving 8 bases not matched to a gene. The CDR3 is 15 amino acids. Germline loops: CDR1 LGHDT, CDR2 YNNKEL (reference sequence). CDR3 sequence reads: CASSQGWASGDEQFF. The CDR3 DNA reads as TGTGCCAGCAGCCAAGGGTGGGCTAGCGGCGATGAGCAGTTCTTC.

The V call is TRBV7-2, the J call TRBJ2-2; D may correspond to TRBD1 or TRBD2 (5 bases each). Germline values: CDR1 SGHTA, CDR2 FQGNSA. The CDR3 has 16 residues. Deletions cut 5 bases from V and 0 bases from J, with 13 bases between. The CDR3 DNA follows: TGTGCCAGCAGCCCTGTAGGGACGGCGAACACCGGGGAGCTGTTTTTT. Its protein is CASSPVGTANTGELFF.

V and J are TRBV20-1 and TRBJ1-2; no clear D. Deletions cut 5 bases from V and 2 bases from J, with 12 bases between. The germline CDR1 and CDR2 sequences are DFQATT and SNEGSKA (reference sequence). The CDR3 contains 13 residues. The CDR3: CSAPLGSNYGYTF. The DNA of the CDR3 is TGCAGTGCTCCCCTCGGAAGCAACTATGGCTACACCTTC.

The CDR3 region has the DNA TGTGCCAGCTCAGGAGGGGACTCACCCCTCCACTTT. This translates into CASSGGDSPLHF. This rearrangement joins TRBV18 to TRBJ1-6; possibly TRBD1 for D (5 bases). CDR3 length: 12 residues. The germline V gene has CDR1 KGHSH and CDR2 LQKENI. V was trimmed by 5 bases and J by 10 bases, leaving 9 bases between them.

The chain links TRBV12-3 or TRBV12-4 to TRBJ1-1; a weak D match, TRBD1 (5 bases). Trimming took off 8 bases at V and 10 bases at J, with 17 bases between the two ends. The CDR3 runs 12 residues. CDR3 coding DNA: TGTGCCAGCGTTGGGACCGCCTGGAGAGCTTTCTTT. This sequence encodes CASVGTAWRAFF.

The gene calls are TRBV27 and TRBJ1-2; tentatively, D is TRBD1 (6 bases). There are 12 residues in the CDR3. Trimming removed 3 bases at V and 8 bases at J, with 10 bases between. The germline gives CDR1 MNHEY, CDR2 SMNVEV (reference sequence). DNA for the CDR3: TGTGCCAGCAGTTTCAGGGGAGGGGGCTACACCTTC. This encodes CASSFRGGGYTF.

The chain is built from TRBV10-3 and TRBJ2-3; 8 positions match TRBD2. From germline, CDR1 is ENHRY and CDR2 SYGVKD. Losses at the gene ends were 6 bases for V and 1 base for J; bases not matched to a gene: 0. This CDR3 spans 13 amino acids. Here the CDR3 reads CAIRTSGTDTQYF. Here the CDR3 DNA reads TGTGCCATCAGGACTAGCGGCACAGATACGCAGTATTTT.

This chain uses TRBV28 with TRBJ1-2; D is unresolved. CDR1 is MDHEN, CDR2 SYDVKM, per germline. The CDR3 runs to 14 residues. Trimming left V 8 bases short and J 4 bases short, with 17 bases between. CDR3 sequence reads: CASCRDTWIYGYTF. The DNA for the CDR3 is TGTGCCAGCTGCCGAGACACCTGGATCTATGGCTACACCTTC.

A single count supports this clonotype. The chain is built from TRBV29-1 and TRBJ2-3; the D gene is possibly TRBD1 (5 bases). V lost 2 bases and J 0 bases, leaving 9 bases between the germline ends. The V gene's germline CDR1 is SQVTM and CDR2 ANQGSEA. The CDR3 is made up of 14 amino acids. CDR3 loop: CSVESGASTDTQYF. For the CDR3, the DNA is TGCAGCGTTGAATCTGGGGCGAGCACAGATACGCAGTATTTT.

The chain links TRBV4-1 to TRBJ1-6; 8 positions match TRBD1. V dropped 3 bases and J dropped 15; count of bases not matched to a gene: 4. The germline CDR1 and CDR2 sequences are MGHRA and YSYEKL. The length of the CDR3 is 12 residues. CDR3 sequence: CASSQGTGRLHF. The CDR3 DNA sequence: TGCGCCAGCAGCCAGGGGACAGGCCGCCTCCACTTT.

V gene TRBV2 combines with J gene TRBJ1-5; D possibly corresponds to TRBD1 (6 bases). Trimming shortened V by 4 bases and J by 7 bases, and 23 bases separated the two germline ends. The CDR3 spans 17 residues. Germline loops: CDR1 SNHLY, CDR2 FYNNEI. DNA for the CDR3: TGTGCCAGCAGTGGGGGCGGGGGGGCGCGAAGACAGCAGCCCCAGCATTTT. Protein: CASSGGGGARRQQPQHF. Complete variable domain (other parts from reference TRBV2 and TRBJ1-5): EPEVTQTPSHQVTQMGQEVILRCVPISNHLYFYWYRQILGQKVEFLVSFYNNEISEKSEIFDDQFSVERPDGSNFTLKIRSTKLEDSAMYFCASSGGGGARRQQPQHFGDGTRLSIL.

The chain joins TRBV20-1 to TRBJ1-2; perhaps TRBD1 as D (6 bases). Germline V lookup: CDR1 DFQATT, CDR2 SNEGSKA (reference sequence). The CDR3 has 9 amino acids. V was clipped by 6 bases and J by 10 bases, with 9 bases between them. The DNA of the CDR3 is TGCAGTGCCGGACAGTACTACACCTTC. Translated: CSAGQYYTF.

The chain joins TRBV30 to TRBJ1-6, with D maybe TRBD1 (5 bases). Germline lookup yields CDR1 GTSNPN and CDR2 SVGIG (reference sequence). The CDR3 has 15 residues. With 0 bases removed from V and 7 bases from J, the gap between germline ends came to 13 bases. CDR3 region: CAWSVLETVNSPLHF. DNA of the CDR3: TGTGCCTGGAGTGTACTAGAGACAGTCAATTCACCCCTCCACTTT.

The chain has TRBV30 and TRBJ2-3, with 9 bases lining up with TRBD1. This CDR3 has 12 amino acids. Germline V gives CDR1 GTSNPN, CDR2 SVGIG (reference sequence). Trimming took 5 bases from V and 4 from J; bases not matched to a gene: 1. CDR3 nucleotides: TGTGCCTGGGGGACAGGGCCAGATACGCAGTATTTT. This sequence encodes CAWGTGPDTQYF. The whole variable domain, filled in from reference TRBV30 and TRBJ2-3, reads SQTIHQWPATLVQPVGSPLSLECTVEGTSNPNLYWYRQAAGRGLQLLFYSVGIGQISSEVPQNLSASRPQDRQFILSSKKLLLSDSGFYLCAWGTGPDTQYFGPGTRLTVL.

V is TRBV30 and J is TRBJ2-7, with 7 bases identical to TRBD1. Germline CDR1 GTSNPN, CDR2 SVGIG (reference sequence). The V segment lost 3 bases and the J segment 6 bases; nucleotides outside the gene matches: 5. The CDR3 totals 12 residues. The CDR3 is CAWRAGTAEQYF. The CDR3 DNA is TGTGCCTGGAGGGCAGGGACAGCCGAGCAGTACTTC.

The rearrangement links TRBV29-1 to TRBJ2-4, with D perhaps matching TRBD2 (5 bases). Deletions cut 6 bases from V and 3 bases from J, with 12 bases between. Germline lookup yields CDR1 SQVTM and CDR2 ANQGSEA. CDR3 size: 13 residues. CDR3 loop: CSVRPGSKNIQYF. CDR3 in DNA: TGCAGCGTCCGACCGGGGAGCAAAAACATTCAGTACTTC. The full variable domain, in which reference TRBV29-1 and TRBJ2-4 provide the parts outside the CDR3, is SAVISQKPSRDICQRGTSLTIQCQVDSQVTMMFWYRQQPGQSLTLIATANQGSEATYESGFVIDKFPISRPNLTFSTLTVSNMSPEDSSIYLCSVRPGSKNIQYFGAGTRLSVL.

A single count supports this clonotype. This chain connects TRBV9 to TRBJ2-3; D ambiguous. CDR1 SGDLS and CDR2 YYNGEE come from the germline V gene. V was cut by 0 bases and J by 6 bases, with 11 bases left in between. The CDR3 is 14 residues long. CDR3 in amino acids: CASSVDPIRDTQYF. Here the CDR3 DNA reads TGTGCCAGCAGCGTAGACCCGATAAGGGATACGCAGTATTTT.

The chain uses TRBV24-1 and TRBJ2-1; the D gene is possibly TRBD1 (5 bases). Between the trimmed V and J ends, which lost 4 bases and 0 bases, there was a span of 18 bases. Germline lookup yields CDR1 KGHDR and CDR2 SFDVKD. The CDR3 is 18 residues long. CDR3 DNA sequence: TGTGCCACCAGTGACCCTTCGACAGCACTGAGCTCCTACAATGAGCAGTTCTTC. Its translation is CATSDPSTALSSYNEQFF.

DNA of the CDR3: TGTGCCAGCAGTTTTAACAGGGGTGAAAAACTGTTTTTT. Amino acid sequence: CASSFNRGEKLFF. The chain employs TRBV12-3 or TRBV12-4 and TRBJ1-4; TRBD1 agrees at 7 bases. CDR3 length: 13 residues. The V gene end was trimmed by 3 bases and the J gene end by 7 bases; junction bases not matched to a gene: 2.

V usage is TRBV5-6 and J usage is TRBJ1-1; no reliable D call. Looked up from germline, CDR1 is SGHDT and CDR2 is YYEEEE. V was pared by 1 base and J by 1 base, with 8 bases between. The length of the CDR3 is 14 residues. The CDR3, as DNA: TGTGCCAGCAGCTTGACGACGGGGAACACTGAAGCTTTCTTT. Translating it yields CASSLTTGNTEAFF.

This clonotype appeared a single time. This sequence joins TRBV7-2 and TRBJ1-1; TRBD1 matches at 11 bases. CDR3 length: 16 amino acids. Unmatched junction bases numbered 12, after V lost 5 bases and J lost 7 bases. Germline lookup yields CDR1 SGHTA and CDR2 FQGNSA. CDR3 bases: TGTGCCAGCAGCCCGGTAGGGACAGGGGGTTTTGGTGAAGCTTTCTTT. The encoded protein is CASSPVGTGGFGEAFF.

The gene calls are TRBV2 and TRBJ2-5; 9 bases agree with TRBD2. Per the germline V gene, CDR1 is SNHLY and CDR2 is FYNNEI. The CDR3 spans 16 residues. V lost 0 bases and J lost 2; bases outside the gene matches: 4. The CDR3, as DNA: TGTGCCAGCAGTGAAGCTTCAGCGGGGGGACAAGAGACCCAGTACTTC. This gives the protein CASSEASAGGQETQYF.

The chain recombines TRBV3-1 with TRBJ1-1; TRBD1 matches at 8 bases. The V segment lost 2 bases and the J segment 4 bases; nucleotides outside the gene matches: 9. The CDR3 runs 16 residues. Germline CDR1 is LGHDT and CDR2 is YNNKEL (reference sequence). The CDR3 is CASSQLLRGRPTEAFF. CDR3 in DNA: TGTGCCAGCAGCCAACTTCTCAGGGGGCGCCCCACTGAAGCTTTCTTT.

The chain uses TRBV7-9 and TRBJ1-4; TRBD1 is a possible D gene (5 bases). Trimming stripped 4 bases from V and 8 bases from J, with 14 bases between. The CDR3 runs 14 residues. Germline CDR1 reads SEHNR; CDR2 reads FQNEAQ (reference sequence). This CDR3 is CASSSFRDEEKLFF. The CDR3 DNA follows: TGTGCCAGCAGCTCCTTTCGGGACGAGGAAAAACTGTTTTTT.

This chain uses TRBV11-2 with TRBJ2-5; 7 bases match TRBD1. Germline V gene lookup returns CDR1 SGHAT and CDR2 FQNNGV. The CDR3 sequence is 13 residues long. Germline trimming cut 6 bases from V and 7 bases from J; bases unmatched to any gene: 8. CDR3: CASSPGQPGTQYF. The CDR3 region has the DNA TGTGCCAGCAGTCCGGGACAGCCCGGGACCCAGTACTTC.